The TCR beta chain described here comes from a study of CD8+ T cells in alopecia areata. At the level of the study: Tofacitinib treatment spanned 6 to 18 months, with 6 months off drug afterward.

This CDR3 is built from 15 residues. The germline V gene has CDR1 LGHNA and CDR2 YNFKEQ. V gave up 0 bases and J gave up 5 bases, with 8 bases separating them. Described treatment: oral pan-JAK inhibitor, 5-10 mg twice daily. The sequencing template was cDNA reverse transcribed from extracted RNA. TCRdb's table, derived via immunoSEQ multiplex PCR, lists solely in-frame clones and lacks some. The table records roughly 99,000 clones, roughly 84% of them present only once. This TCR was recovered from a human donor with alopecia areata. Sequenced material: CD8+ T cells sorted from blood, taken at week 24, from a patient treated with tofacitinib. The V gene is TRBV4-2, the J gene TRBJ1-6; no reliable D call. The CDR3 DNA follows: TGTGCCAGCAGCCAAGATCAGTCCCATAATTCACCCCTCCACTTT. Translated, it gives CASSQDQSHNSPLHF.